These 21 T cell receptor beta chains were sequenced from one sample in a study of T cells in Graves' hyperthyroidism and ophthalmopathy. Template material for amplifying TCR beta CDR3 regions consisted of RNA transcripts. RT-PCR in the first round (using the HTBI primer set) targeted the TCR CDR3. MiXCR, applied by TCRdb to the multiplex PCR reads, yields one record per CDR3 protein. The repertoire holds 450,000 to 700,000 distinct CDR3 sequences, with around 46% as singletons. The source material was peripheral blood or thyroid tissue (not recorded which). These receptors were obtained from an adult woman with Graves' disease, either hyperthyroidism or ophthalmopathy (not recorded which).

V gene TRBV10-3 combines with J gene TRBJ2-5; 12 nucleotides align to TRBD2. The CDR3 runs to 14 residues. Losses at the gene ends were 6 bases for V and 2 bases for J; bases not matched to a gene: 1. The germline V gene has CDR1 ENHRY and CDR2 SYGVKD. The CDR3 DNA follows: TGTGCCATCAGACTAGCGGGAGGTCAAGAGACCCAGTACTTC. Protein product: CAIRLAGGQETQYF.

The table lists this clonotype with many counts. The chain carries TRBV5-1 and TRBJ2-7, with 15 bases that match TRBD2. CDR1 and CDR2 from the germline V gene are SGHRS and YFSETQ. After removal of 2 bases from V and 6 bases from J, the junction contained 6 bases not matched to a gene. The CDR3 spans 16 residues. In DNA form, the CDR3 reads TGCGCCAGCAGCTTTCGGACTAGCGGGAGGGGAGGCGAGCAGTACTTC. This sequence encodes CASSFRTSGRGGEQYF.

This clonotype was found a few times. The J gene is TRBJ1-1, the V gene TRBV7-9; no definite D call. The V end lost 2 bases, the J end lost 11 bases, and 9 bases lay between the germline ends. CDR1 and CDR2 (germline): SEHNR, FQNEAQ (reference sequence). CDR3 length equals 11 residues. CDR3 nucleotides: TGTGCCAGCAGCTTATATGATGAGGCTTTCTTT. It specifies CASSLYDEAFF.

The genes are TRBV10-3 and TRBJ2-2, with D possibly matching TRBD2 (5 bases). Trimming pared 6 bases from V and 2 bases from J, leaving 13 bases between. Germline values: CDR1 ENHRY, CDR2 SYGVKD. This CDR3 contains 15 residues. CDR3 amino acids: CAISGLGGNTGELFF. The CDR3 DNA reads as TGTGCCATCAGCGGGCTAGGAGGAAACACCGGGGAGCTGTTTTTT.

This clonotype was counted ten times or more. V usage is TRBV4-1 and J usage is TRBJ1-1; D is undetermined. The ends were cut back, 0 bases at V and 0 bases at J, with 11 bases in the middle. The CDR3 is made up of 16 amino acids. Germline V gene lookup returns CDR1 MGHRA and CDR2 YSYEKL. CDR3 nucleotide sequence: TGCGCCAGCAGCCAAGACAGGCCGAACTTGAACACTGAAGCTTTCTTT. Translating gives CASSQDRPNLNTEAFF.

The gene calls are TRBV6-1 and TRBJ2-5; D is uncertain. Germline assignment: CDR1 MNHNS and CDR2 SASEGT. This CDR3 contains 12 residues. V was shortened by 5 bases and J by 4 bases, with 8 bases between the two germline ends. CDR3 in DNA: TGTGCCAGCAGTCATGCCCGAGAGACCCAGTACTTC. This gives the protein CASSHARETQYF.

The V call is TRBV2, the J call TRBJ1-4, with D maybe TRBD1 (5 bases). Trimming stripped 5 bases from V and 5 bases from J, with 9 bases between. Looked up from germline, CDR1 is SNHLY and CDR2 is FYNNEI. The CDR3 has 13 amino acids. The DNA of the CDR3 is TGTGCCAGCAGTTCTGGACACAATGAAAAACTGTTTTTT. It encodes CASSSGHNEKLFF.

This clonotype came up many times. The CDR3, as DNA: TGTGCGAGCCGACTAGGAGAGAACACTGAAGCTTTCTTT. It translates to CASRLGENTEAFF. The chain combines TRBV11-2 with TRBJ1-1; D is unresolved. CDR3 length equals 13 residues. Per germline, CDR1 SGHAT and CDR2 FQNNGV.

V usage is TRBV10-3 and J usage is TRBJ2-5, with D possibly called TRBD1 or TRBD2 (5 bases each). The CDR3 contains 14 residues. V lost 10 bases, J lost 5 bases, and 20 bases lay in between. From germline, CDR1 is ENHRY and CDR2 SYGVKD. Here the CDR3 reads CASSSDTWGETQYF. Written as DNA, the CDR3 is TGTGCCAGCAGCTCAGACACCTGGGGGGAGACCCAGTACTTC.

The table lists this clonotype with many counts. This chain links TRBV5-1 with TRBJ1-6, with D maybe TRBD1 (6 bases). Germline loops: CDR1 SGHRS, CDR2 YFSETQ. This CDR3 has 15 residues. The V gene lost 4 bases and the J gene lost 9 bases, with 17 bases spanning the gap. The CDR3 bases are TGCGCCAGCAGCCGGTTACAGGGACGGAGTTCACCCCTCCACTTT. It specifies CASSRLQGRSSPLHF.

This clonotype was observed at least ten times. V is TRBV19 and J is TRBJ2-7; 12 bases agree with TRBD2. Germline CDR1 and CDR2: LNHDA and SQIVND (reference sequence). J lost 7 bases, V lost 7 bases, and 20 bases had no gene match. CDR3 length equals 18 residues. The CDR3 DNA follows: TGTGCCAGTACACCGGATGTTCGACTAGCGGGAGACCGCCTGGAGCAGTACTTC. Encoded protein: CASTPDVRLAGDRLEQYF.

Only a few counts were recorded for this clonotype. J is TRBJ1-5 and V is TRBV18, with TRBD1 matching over 7 bases. CDR1 and CDR2 from the germline V gene are KGHSH and LQKENI. Germline trimming cut 3 bases from V and 4 bases from J; bases unmatched to any gene: 6. This CDR3 is 15 amino acids long. This CDR3 reads CASSPQGVPNQPQHF. As DNA, the CDR3 is TGTGCCAGCTCACCCCAGGGGGTGCCTAATCAGCCCCAGCATTTT. The full variable domain, with the rest looked up from reference TRBV18 and TRBJ1-5, is NAGVMQNPRHLVRRRGQEARLRCSPMKGHSHVYWYRQLPEEGLKFMVYLQKENIIDESGMPKERFSAEFPKEGPSILRIQQVVRGDSAAYFCASSPQGVPNQPQHFGDGTRLSIL.

Ten or more counts support this clonotype. The chain carries TRBV11-2 and TRBJ1-1; D is possibly TRBD1 (6 bases). V lost 1 base to trimming and J lost 0 bases, with 9 bases between them. Germline V gives CDR1 SGHAT, CDR2 FQNNGV. The CDR3 has 15 amino acids. As DNA, the CDR3 is TGTGCCAGCAGCTTAGGTACAGGGCTGAACACTGAAGCTTTCTTT. Encoded protein: CASSLGTGLNTEAFF.

The chain carries TRBV7-9 and TRBJ1-2; 7 bases are shared with TRBD1. This CDR3 comprises 15 residues. V lost 5 bases, J lost 10 bases, and 16 bases stayed unmatched. Per germline, CDR1 SEHNR and CDR2 FQNEAQ (reference sequence). CDR3 sequence reads: CASSNRQGGGYDYTF. The CDR3 bases are TGTGCCAGCAGCAACCGACAGGGTGGGGGCTACGACTACACCTTC.

This clonotype was counted between two and nine times. The chain has TRBV4-2 and TRBJ1-3; D may be TRBD1 (6 bases). The CDR3 has 16 amino acids. V lost 5 bases and J 4 bases, leaving 18 bases between the germline ends. Germline CDR1 reads LGHNA; CDR2 reads YNFKEQ. The CDR3 sequence: CASSDLGGGGGNTIYF. The DNA for the CDR3 is TGTGCCAGCAGCGACTTGGGGGGGGGCGGAGGAAACACCATATATTTT.

J is TRBJ1-6 and V is TRBV7-9; D remains ambiguous. Between the trimmed V and J ends, which lost 1 base and 3 bases, there was a span of 7 bases. There are 15 residues in the CDR3. Germline V CDR1 and CDR2: SEHNR, FQNEAQ (reference sequence). The CDR3 protein is CASSLGWGYNSPLHF. Here the CDR3 DNA reads TGTGCCAGCAGCTTAGGATGGGGCTATAATTCACCCCTCCACTTT.

CDR3 loop: CATRTPVGAGNTIYF. CDR3 coding DNA: TGTGCCACCCGAACCCCGGTAGGAGCTGGAAACACCATATATTTT. This rearrangement joins TRBV24-1 to TRBJ1-3; D unresolved. V lost 9 bases to trimming and J lost 2 bases, with 16 bases between them. CDR1 and CDR2 (germline): KGHDR, SFDVKD. The CDR3 consists of 15 residues.

This clonotype was counted ten times or more. CDR3 coding DNA: TGTGCCCTAAAAACAGAAAGCGGGGAGCTGTTTTTT. Translating it yields CALKTESGELFF. This sequence joins TRBV10-3 and TRBJ2-2; D is unclear. Per germline, CDR1 ENHRY and CDR2 SYGVKD. CDR3 length: 12 residues. V shed 11 bases and J shed 7 bases, with 14 bases lying between them.

The chain carries TRBV10-3 and TRBJ2-7, with D unresolved. This CDR3 contains 15 residues. Germline values: CDR1 ENHRY, CDR2 SYGVKD. The V and J ends lost 0 bases and 1 base respectively, with 10 bases between them. The CDR3 here is CAISESQVGSYEQYF. CDR3 nucleotide sequence: TGTGCCATCAGTGAGTCCCAGGTAGGGTCCTACGAGCAGTACTTC.

The rearrangement links TRBV15 to TRBJ1-5, with no clear D. There are 14 residues in the CDR3. The V and J ends lost 5 bases and 1 base respectively, with 9 bases between them. Germline V gene data show CDR1 as LNHNV and CDR2 as YYDKDF (reference sequence). The CDR3 DNA reads TGTGCCACCAGCGGGATAGCGAGCAATCAGCCCCAGCATTTT. It translates to CATSGIASNQPQHF.

CDR3 DNA: TGTGCCAGCAGCTACGGAACGGGGACTGAAGCTTTCTTT. Translated, it gives CASSYGTGTEAFF. The chain carries TRBV6-6 and TRBJ1-1; D unresolved. Deletions cut 6 bases from V and 5 bases from J, with 13 bases between. Germline assignment: CDR1 MNHNY and CDR2 SVGAGI (reference sequence). The CDR3 runs 13 residues.